The rows below give T cell receptor beta chains drawn from one sample of a study of read filtering for tumor transcriptome and immune sequencing. TCRdb redid the calling of the reads with MiXCR, one entry per CDR3 protein. The sample holds roughly 46,000 distinct CDR3 sequences, 9.5% to 15% seen once. Material for sequencing was a population of CD138-negative cells sorted from bone marrow. These receptors were taken from a donor over 35 with multiple myeloma. The CDR3 runs from the conserved cysteine through the conserved F or W. A D gene is named only where the DNA matches it firmly. Clone size appears in some rows only: once, few, many, or a class for an expanded clone.

- many TRBJ1-1 14 TRBV20-1 CSARAPHQNTEAFF TGCAGTGCTAGAGCTCCTCATCAGAACACTGAAGCTTTCTTT
- many TRBJ1-4 15 TRBV28 CASSLPGLGNEKLFF TGTGCCAGCAGCCTCCCGGGACTCGGTAATGAAAAACTGTTTTTT
- - TRBJ1-5 16 TRBV18 CASSINRRESGQPQHF TGTGCCAGCTCAATCAACCGACGGGAGTCGGGTCAGCCCCAGCATTTT
- - TRBJ1-3 13 TRBV12-3/TRBV12-4 CASRANSGNTIYF TGTGCCAGCAGGGCGAACTCTGGAAACACCATATATTTT
- many TRBJ1-1 13 TRBV7-2 CASTLSTGTEAFF TGTGCCAGCACCCTAAGTACGGGTACTGAAGCTTTCTTT
- many TRBJ1-1 13 TRBV12-5 CASGFEGYTEAFF TGTGCTAGTGGTTTCGAAGGATACACTGAAGCTTTCTTT
- medium-sized TRBJ2-7 11 TRBV7-6 CASSPGYEQYF TGTGCCAGCAGCCCGGGATACGAGCAGTACTTC
TRBD1 few TRBJ2-7 13 TRBV14 CASSRDRAQEQYF TGTGCCAGCAGCCGTGACAGGGCCCAGGAGCAGTACTTC
- many TRBJ2-4 12 TRBV6-2/TRBV6-3 CASSYSNPIQYF TGTGCCAGCAGTTACTCGAACCCCATTCAGTACTTC
- many TRBJ1-4 16 TRBV7-9 CASSFLLGGLEEKLFF TGTGCCAGCAGCTTTCTGTTGGGAGGCTTAGAAGAAAAACTGTTTTTT
- many TRBJ2-1 16 TRBV3-1 CASSQPGLIKGDEQFF TGTGCCAGCAGCCAACCTGGACTAATCAAAGGCGATGAGCAGTTCTTC
- many TRBJ2-3 15 TRBV6-5 CASSGGRSGTDTQYF TGTGCCAGCAGCGGGGGTCGAAGTGGCACAGATACGCAGTATTTT
- many TRBJ2-7 16 TRBV5-1 CASSLTRRAAPYEQYF TGCGCCAGCAGCTTGACGAGGAGGGCAGCTCCCTACGAGCAGTACTTC
TRBD1 many TRBJ1-5 15 TRBV28 CASSRTGTGIQPQHF TGTGCCAGCAGCCGTACCGGGACAGGGATTCAGCCCCAGCATTTT
- - TRBJ1-3 15 TRBV19 CASSIGSNSGNTIYF TGTGCCAGTAGTATAGGGTCGAACTCTGGAAACACCATATATTTT